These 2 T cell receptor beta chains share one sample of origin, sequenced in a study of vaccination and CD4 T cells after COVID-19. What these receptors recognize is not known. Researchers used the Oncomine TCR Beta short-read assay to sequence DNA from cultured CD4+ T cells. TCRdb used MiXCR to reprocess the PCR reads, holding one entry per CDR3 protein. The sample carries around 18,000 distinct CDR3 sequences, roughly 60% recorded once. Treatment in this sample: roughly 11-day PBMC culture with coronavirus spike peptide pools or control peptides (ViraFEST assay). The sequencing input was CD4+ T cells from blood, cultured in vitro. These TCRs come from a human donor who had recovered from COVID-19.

The CDR3 protein is CASSWTGGEEKLFF. In DNA, the CDR3 is TGTGCCAGCAGTTGGACAGGGGGAGAGGAAAAACTGTTTTTT. The rearrangement uses TRBV2 and TRBJ1-4; TRBD1 agrees at 10 bases. The CDR3 is 14 residues long. Germline-derived CDR1 and CDR2 are SNHLY and FYNNEI. J was trimmed by 8 bases and V by 5 bases; bases with no gene match: 5.

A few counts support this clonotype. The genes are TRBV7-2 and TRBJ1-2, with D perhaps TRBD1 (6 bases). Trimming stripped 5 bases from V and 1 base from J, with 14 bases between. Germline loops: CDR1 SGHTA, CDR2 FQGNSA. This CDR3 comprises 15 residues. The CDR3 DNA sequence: TGTGCCAGCAGCACACAGGGTCTGCTTAACTATGGCTACACCTTC. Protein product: CASSTQGLLNYGYTF.